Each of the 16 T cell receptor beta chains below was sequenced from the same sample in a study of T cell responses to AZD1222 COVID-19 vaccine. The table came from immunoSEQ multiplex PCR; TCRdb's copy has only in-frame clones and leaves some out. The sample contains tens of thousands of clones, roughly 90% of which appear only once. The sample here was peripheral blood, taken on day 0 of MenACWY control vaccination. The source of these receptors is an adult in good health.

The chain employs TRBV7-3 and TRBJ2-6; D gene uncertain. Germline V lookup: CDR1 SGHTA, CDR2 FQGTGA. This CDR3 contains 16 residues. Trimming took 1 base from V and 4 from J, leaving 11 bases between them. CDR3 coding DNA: TGTGCCAGCAGCTTAAGTGTAGGGTTGGGGGCCAACGTCCTGACTTTC. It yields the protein CASSLSVGLGANVLTF.

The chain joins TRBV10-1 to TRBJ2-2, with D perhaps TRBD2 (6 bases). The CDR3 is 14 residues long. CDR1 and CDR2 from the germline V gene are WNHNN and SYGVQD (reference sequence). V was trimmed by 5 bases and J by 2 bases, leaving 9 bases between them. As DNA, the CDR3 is TGCGCCAGCAGTCGGGACTTTAACACCGGGGAGCTGTTTTTT. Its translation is CASSRDFNTGELFF.

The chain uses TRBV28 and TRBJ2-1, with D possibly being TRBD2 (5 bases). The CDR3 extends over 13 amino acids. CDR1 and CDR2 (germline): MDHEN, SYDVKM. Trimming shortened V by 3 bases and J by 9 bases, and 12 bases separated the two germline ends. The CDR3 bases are TGTGCCAGCAGTTTCGAGTCGGGGAGTGAGCAGTTCTTC. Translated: CASSFESGSEQFF. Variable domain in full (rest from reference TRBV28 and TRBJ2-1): DVKVTQSSRYLVKRTGEKVFLECVQDMDHENMFWYRQDPGLGLRLIYFSYDVKMKEKGDIPEGYSVSREKKERFSLILESASTNQTSMYLCASSFESGSEQFFGPGTRLTVL.

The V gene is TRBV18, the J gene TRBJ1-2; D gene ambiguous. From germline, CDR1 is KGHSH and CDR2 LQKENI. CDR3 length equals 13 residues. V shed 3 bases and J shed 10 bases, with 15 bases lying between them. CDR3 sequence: CASSPLTTEPYTF. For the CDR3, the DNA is TGTGCCAGCTCACCCCTAACTACAGAGCCCTACACCTTC. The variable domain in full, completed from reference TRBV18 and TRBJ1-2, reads NAGVMQNPRHLVRRRGQEARLRCSPMKGHSHVYWYRQLPEEGLKFMVYLQKENIIDESGMPKERFSAEFPKEGPSILRIQQVVRGDSAAYFCASSPLTTEPYTFGSGTRLTVV.

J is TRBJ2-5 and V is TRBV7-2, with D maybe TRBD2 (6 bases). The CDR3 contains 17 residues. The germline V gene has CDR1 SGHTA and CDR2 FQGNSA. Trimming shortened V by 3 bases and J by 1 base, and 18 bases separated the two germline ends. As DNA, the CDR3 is TGTGCCAGCAGCTTTAAGGTCACTAGCTGGTCCCAAGAGACCCAGTACTTC. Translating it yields CASSFKVTSWSQETQYF.

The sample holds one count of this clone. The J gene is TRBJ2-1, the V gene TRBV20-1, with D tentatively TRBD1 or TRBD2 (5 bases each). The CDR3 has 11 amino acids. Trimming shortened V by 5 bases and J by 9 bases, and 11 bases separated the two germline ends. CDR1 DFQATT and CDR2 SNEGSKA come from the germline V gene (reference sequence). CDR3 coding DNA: TGCAGTGCTGTCGAGAGGGGTGAGCAGTTCTTC. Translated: CSAVERGEQFF.

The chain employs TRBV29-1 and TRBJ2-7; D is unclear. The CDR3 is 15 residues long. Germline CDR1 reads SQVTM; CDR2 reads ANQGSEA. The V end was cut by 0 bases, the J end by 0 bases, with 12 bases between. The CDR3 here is CSVEDRTSSSYEQYF. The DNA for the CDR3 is TGCAGCGTTGAAGATCGGACCTCTTCCTCCTACGAGCAGTACTTC.

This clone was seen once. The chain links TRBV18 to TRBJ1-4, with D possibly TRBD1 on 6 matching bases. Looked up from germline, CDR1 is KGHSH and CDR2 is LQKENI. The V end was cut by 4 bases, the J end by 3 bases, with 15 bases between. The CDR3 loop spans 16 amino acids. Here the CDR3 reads CASSRSGHTANEKLFF. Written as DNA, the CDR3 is TGTGCCAGCTCACGCTCGGGACATACGGCTAATGAAAAACTGTTTTTT.

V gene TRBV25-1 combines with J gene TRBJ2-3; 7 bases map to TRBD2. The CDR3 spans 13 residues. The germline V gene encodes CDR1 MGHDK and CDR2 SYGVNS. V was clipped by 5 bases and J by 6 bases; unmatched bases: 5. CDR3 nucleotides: TGTGCCAGCAGTTGGACTAGTTCTGATACGCAGTATTTT. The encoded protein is CASSWTSSDTQYF.

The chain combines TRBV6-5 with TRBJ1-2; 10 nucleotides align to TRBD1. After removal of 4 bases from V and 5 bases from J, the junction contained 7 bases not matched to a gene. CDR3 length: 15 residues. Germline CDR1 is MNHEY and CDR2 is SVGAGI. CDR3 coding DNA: TGTGCCAGCAGTTCCACCCTGGGACAGGGGTATGGCTACACCTTC. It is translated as CASSSTLGQGYGYTF.

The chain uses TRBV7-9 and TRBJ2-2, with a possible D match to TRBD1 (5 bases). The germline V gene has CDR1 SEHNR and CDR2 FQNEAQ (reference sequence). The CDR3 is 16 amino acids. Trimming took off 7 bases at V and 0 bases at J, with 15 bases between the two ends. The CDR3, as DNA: TGTGCCAGCACCCGGACACTGATCGCGAACACCGGGGAGCTGTTTTTT. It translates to CASTRTLIANTGELFF.

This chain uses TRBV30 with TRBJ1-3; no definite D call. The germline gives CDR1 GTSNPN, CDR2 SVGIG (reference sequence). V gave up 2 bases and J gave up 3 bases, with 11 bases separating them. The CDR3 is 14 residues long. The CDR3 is CAWSTGGIGNTIYF. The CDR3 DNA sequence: TGTGCCTGGAGTACGGGCGGAATTGGAAACACCATATATTTT.

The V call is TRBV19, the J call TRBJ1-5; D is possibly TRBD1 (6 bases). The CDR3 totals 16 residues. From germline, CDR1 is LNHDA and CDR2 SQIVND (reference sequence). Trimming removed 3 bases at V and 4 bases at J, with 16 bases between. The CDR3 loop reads CASSILPDSGNQPQHF. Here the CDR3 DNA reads TGTGCCAGTAGTATTTTGCCGGACAGCGGGAATCAGCCCCAGCATTTT.

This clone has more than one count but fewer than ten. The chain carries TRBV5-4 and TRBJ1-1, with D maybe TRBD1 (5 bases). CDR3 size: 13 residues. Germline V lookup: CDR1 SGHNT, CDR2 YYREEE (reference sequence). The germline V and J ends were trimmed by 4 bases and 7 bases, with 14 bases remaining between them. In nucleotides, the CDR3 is TGTGCCAGCAGCCTAGGACAAGAGCTTGAAGCTTTCTTT. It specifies CASSLGQELEAFF.

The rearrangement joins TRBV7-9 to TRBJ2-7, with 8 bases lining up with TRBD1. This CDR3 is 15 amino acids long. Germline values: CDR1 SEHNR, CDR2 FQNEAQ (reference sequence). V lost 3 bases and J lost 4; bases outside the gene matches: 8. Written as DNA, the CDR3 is TGTGCCAGCAGCTTGACACAGGGGGTATCGTACGAGCAGTACTTC. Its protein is CASSLTQGVSYEQYF.

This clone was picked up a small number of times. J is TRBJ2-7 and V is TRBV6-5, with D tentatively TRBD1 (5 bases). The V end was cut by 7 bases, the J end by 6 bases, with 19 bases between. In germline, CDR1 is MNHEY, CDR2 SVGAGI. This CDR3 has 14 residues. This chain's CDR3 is CASIGAASPGEQYF. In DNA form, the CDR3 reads TGTGCCAGCATTGGGGCAGCCAGCCCGGGCGAGCAGTACTTC.